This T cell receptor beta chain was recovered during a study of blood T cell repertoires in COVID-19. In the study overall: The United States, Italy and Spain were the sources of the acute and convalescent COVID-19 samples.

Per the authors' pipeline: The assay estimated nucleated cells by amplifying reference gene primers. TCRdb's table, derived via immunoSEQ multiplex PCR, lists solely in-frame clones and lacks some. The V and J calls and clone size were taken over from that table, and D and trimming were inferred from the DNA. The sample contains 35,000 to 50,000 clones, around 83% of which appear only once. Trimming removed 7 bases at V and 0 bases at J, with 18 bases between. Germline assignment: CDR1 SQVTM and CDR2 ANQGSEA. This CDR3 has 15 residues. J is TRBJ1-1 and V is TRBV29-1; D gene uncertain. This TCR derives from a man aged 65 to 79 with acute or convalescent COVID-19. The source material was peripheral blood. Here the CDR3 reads CSAQGRLPLNTEAFF. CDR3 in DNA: TGCAGCGCTCAAGGGAGGTTACCGTTGAACACTGAAGCTTTCTTT.